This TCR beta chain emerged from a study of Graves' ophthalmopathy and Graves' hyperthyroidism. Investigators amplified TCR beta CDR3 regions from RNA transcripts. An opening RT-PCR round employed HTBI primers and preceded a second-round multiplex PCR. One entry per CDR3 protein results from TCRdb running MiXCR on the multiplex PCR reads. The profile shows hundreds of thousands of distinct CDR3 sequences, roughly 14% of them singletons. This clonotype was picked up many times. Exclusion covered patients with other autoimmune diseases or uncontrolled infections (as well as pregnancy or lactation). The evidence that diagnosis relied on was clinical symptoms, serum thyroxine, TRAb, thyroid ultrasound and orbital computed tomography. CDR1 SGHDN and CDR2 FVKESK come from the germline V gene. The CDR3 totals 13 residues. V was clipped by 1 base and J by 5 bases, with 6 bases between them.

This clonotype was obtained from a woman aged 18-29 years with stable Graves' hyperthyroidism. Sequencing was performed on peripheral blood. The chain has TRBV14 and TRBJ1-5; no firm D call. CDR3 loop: CASSQALHQPQHF. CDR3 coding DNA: TGTGCCAGCAGCCAAGCTTTACATCAGCCCCAGCATTTT.